Here is one T cell receptor beta chain with its context. This sample stems from a study of PD-1 blockade in classical Hodgkin lymphoma. On the study more broadly: It was nivolumab at 3 mg/kg, given intravenously every 2 weeks, that patients received.

Every patient had relapsed following autologous stem cell transplantation, and cohorts differed in brentuximab vedotin exposure. The assay was immunoSEQ multiplex PCR, and TCRdb's table has in-frame clones only and misses some. The table includes about 110,000 clones, around 89% detected once. CDR1 and CDR2 (germline): SQVTM, ANQGSEA. CDR3 length: 14 residues. V lost 6 bases, J lost 0 bases, and 12 bases lay in between. The sample was peripheral blood mononuclear cells (PBMCs), taken before the second cycle of nivolumab. This chain uses TRBV29-1 with TRBJ1-5, with D perhaps matching TRBD1 (5 bases). This receptor was taken from a human donor with classical Hodgkin lymphoma. Here the CDR3 reads CSVGGRGSNQPQHF. The CDR3 region has the DNA TGCAGCGTCGGGGGACGGGGTAGCAATCAGCCCCAGCATTTT.